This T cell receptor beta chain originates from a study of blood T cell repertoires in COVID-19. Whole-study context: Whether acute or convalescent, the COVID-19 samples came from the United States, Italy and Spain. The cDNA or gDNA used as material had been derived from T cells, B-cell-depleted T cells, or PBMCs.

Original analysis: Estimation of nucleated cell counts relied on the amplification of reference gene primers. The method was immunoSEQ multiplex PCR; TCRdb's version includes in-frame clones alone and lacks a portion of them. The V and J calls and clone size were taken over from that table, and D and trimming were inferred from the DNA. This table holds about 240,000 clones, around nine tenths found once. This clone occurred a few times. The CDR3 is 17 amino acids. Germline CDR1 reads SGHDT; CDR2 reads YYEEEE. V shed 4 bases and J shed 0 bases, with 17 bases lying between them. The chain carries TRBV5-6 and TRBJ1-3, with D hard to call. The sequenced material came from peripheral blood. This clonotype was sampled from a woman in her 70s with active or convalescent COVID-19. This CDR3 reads CASSGLLGRISGNTIYF. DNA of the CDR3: TGTGCCAGCAGCGGACTACTCGGACGGATCTCTGGAAACACCATATATTTT.